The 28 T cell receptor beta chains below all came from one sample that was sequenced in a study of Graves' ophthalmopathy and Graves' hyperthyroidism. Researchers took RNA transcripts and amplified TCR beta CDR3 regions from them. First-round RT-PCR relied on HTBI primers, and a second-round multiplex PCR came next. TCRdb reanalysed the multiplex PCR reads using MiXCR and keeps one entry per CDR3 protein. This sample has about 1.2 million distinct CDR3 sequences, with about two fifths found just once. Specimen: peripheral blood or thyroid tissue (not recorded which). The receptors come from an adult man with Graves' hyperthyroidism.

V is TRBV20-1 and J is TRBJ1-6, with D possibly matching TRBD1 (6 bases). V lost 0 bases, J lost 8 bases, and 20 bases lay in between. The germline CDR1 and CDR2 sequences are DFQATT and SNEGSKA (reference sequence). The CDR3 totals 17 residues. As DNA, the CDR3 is TGCAGTGCTAGAGATAGACGGGCAGGGGTTTCTGATTCACCCCTCCACTTT. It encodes CSARDRRAGVSDSPLHF.

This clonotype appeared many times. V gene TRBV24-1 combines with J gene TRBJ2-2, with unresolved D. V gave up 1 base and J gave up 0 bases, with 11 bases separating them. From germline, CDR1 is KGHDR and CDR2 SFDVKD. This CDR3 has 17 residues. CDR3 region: CATSDFSGYANTGELFF. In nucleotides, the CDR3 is TGTGCCACCAGTGATTTCTCCGGCTATGCGAACACCGGGGAGCTGTTTTTT.

CDR3 sequence: CSVEGSAVNYGYTF. The CDR3 DNA reads as TGCAGCGTTGAAGGTTCGGCTGTTAACTATGGCTACACCTTC. The gene calls are TRBV29-1 and TRBJ1-2; D gene uncertain. The CDR3 runs 14 residues. In germline, CDR1 is SQVTM, CDR2 ANQGSEA. Trimming stripped 1 base from V and 1 base from J, with 10 bases between.

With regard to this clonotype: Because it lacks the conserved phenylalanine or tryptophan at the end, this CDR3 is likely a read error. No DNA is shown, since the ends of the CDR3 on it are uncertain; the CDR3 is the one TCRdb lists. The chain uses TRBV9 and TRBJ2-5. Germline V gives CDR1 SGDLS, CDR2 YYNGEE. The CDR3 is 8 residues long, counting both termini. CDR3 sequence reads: CASSVADT.

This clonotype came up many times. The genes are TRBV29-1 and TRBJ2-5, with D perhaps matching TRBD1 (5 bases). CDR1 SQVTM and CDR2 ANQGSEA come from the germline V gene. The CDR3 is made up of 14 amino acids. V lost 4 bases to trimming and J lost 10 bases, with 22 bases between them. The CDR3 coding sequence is TGCAGCGTTGTGGGGCGGCCGAAGGATGTTTGCCAGTACTTC. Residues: CSVVGRPKDVCQYF.

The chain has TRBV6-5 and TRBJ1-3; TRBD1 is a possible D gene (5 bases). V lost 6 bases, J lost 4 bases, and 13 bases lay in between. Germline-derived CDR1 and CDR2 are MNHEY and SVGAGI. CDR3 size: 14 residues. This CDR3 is CASRGFWDGNTIYF. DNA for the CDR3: TGTGCCAGCAGGGGGTTTTGGGACGGAAACACCATATATTTT.

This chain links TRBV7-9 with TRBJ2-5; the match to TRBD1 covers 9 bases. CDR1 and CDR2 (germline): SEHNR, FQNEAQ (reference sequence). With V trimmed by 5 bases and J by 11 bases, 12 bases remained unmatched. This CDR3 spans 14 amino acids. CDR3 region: CASSHSDRGENQYF. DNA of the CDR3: TGTGCCAGCAGCCATTCGGACAGGGGAGAGAATCAGTACTTC.

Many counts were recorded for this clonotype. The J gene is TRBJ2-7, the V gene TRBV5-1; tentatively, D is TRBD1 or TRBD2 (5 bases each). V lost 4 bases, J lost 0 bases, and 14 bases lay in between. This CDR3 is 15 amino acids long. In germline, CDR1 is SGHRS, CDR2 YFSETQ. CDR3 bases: TGCGCCAGCAGCCCAGAGGGACCGATCTCCTACGAGCAGTACTTC. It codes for CASSPEGPISYEQYF.

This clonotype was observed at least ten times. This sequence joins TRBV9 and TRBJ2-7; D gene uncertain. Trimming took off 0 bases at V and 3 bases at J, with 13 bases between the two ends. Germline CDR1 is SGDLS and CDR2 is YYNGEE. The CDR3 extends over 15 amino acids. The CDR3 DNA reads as TGTGCCAGCAGCGTAGCTGGGTCCACTAACTACGAGCAGTACTTC. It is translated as CASSVAGSTNYEQYF.

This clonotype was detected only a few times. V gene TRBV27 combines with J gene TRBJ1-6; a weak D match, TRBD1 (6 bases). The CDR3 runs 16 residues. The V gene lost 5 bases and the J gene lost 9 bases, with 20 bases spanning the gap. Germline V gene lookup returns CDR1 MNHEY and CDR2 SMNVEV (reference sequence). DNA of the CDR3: TGTGCCAGCAGTCAACCACAGGGACTGGGAGTTTCACCCCTCCACTTT. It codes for CASSQPQGLGVSPLHF.

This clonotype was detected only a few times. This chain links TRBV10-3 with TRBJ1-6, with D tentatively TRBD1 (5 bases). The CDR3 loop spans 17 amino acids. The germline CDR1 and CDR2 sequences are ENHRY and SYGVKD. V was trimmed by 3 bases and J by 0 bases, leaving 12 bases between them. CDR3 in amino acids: CAISDVGGSSYNSPLHF. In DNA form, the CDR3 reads TGTGCCATCAGTGATGTTGGGGGAAGCTCCTATAATTCACCCCTCCACTTT.

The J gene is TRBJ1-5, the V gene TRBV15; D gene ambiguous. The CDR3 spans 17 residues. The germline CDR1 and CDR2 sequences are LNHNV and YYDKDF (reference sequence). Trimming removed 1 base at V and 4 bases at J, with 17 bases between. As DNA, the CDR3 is TGTGCCACCAGCAGAGGGGGTAGCGGGAGGGAAAATCAGCCCCAGCATTTT. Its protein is CATSRGGSGRENQPQHF.

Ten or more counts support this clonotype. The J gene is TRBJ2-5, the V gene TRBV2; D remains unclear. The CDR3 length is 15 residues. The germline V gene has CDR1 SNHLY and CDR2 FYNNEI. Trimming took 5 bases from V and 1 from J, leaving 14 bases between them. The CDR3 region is CASSPSRVGQETQYF. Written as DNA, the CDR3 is TGTGCCAGCAGTCCTTCCCGAGTAGGCCAAGAGACCCAGTACTTC.

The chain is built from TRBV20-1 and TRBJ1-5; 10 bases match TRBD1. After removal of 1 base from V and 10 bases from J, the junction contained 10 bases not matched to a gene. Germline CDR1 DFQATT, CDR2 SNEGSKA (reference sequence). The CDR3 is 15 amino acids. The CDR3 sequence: CSARAGQGYSPPQHF. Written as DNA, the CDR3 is TGCAGTGCTAGAGCGGGACAGGGGTACTCACCCCCCCAGCATTTT.

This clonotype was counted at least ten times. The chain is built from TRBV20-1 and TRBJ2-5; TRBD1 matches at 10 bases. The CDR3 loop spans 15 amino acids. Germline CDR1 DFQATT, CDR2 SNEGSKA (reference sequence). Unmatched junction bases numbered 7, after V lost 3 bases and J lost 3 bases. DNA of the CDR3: TGCAGTGCTAGTAGGGGACAGGGGCATGAAGAGACCCAGTACTTC. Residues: CSASRGQGHEETQYF.

The DNA of the CDR3 is TGTGCCAGTAGTACTCCACAGGGACTGGATCAGCCCCAGCATTTT. Protein product: CASSTPQGLDQPQHF. The chain is built from TRBV19 and TRBJ1-5, with D possibly matching TRBD1 (6 bases). V was cut by 4 bases and J by 5 bases, with 15 bases left in between. CDR3 size: 15 residues. Germline lookup yields CDR1 LNHDA and CDR2 SQIVND (reference sequence).

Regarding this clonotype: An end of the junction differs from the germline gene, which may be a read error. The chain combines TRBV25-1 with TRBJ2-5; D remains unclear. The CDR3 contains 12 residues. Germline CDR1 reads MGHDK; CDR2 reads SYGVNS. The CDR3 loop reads CAGSERKETQYF. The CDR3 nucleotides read TGTGCCGGCAGTGAAAGGAAAGAGACCCAGTACTTC.

Here the CDR3 DNA reads TGTGCCAGCAGTAAGACCACGGGACAGGGGGTACTCCCAAAATCCTACGAGCAGTACTTC. Amino acid sequence: CASSKTTGQGVLPKSYEQYF. The chain carries TRBV2 and TRBJ2-7, with TRBD1 matching over 11 bases. This CDR3 region has 20 residues. The V gene end was trimmed by 5 bases and the J gene end by 1 base; junction bases not matched to a gene: 19. Germline values: CDR1 SNHLY, CDR2 FYNNEI.

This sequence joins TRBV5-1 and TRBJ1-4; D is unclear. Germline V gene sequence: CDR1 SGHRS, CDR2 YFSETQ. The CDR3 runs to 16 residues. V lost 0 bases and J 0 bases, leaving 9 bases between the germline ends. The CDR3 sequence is CASSLVVGSTNEKLFF. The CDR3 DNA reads TGCGCCAGCAGCTTGGTTGTGGGCTCAACTAATGAAAAACTGTTTTTT.

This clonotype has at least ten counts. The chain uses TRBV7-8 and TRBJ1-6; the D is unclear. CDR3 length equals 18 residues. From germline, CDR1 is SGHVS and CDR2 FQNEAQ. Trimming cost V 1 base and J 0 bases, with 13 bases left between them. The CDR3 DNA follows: TGTGCCAGCAGCTTAGTTGCAATGCTCAGCTCCTATAATTCACCCCTCCACTTT. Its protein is CASSLVAMLSSYNSPLHF.

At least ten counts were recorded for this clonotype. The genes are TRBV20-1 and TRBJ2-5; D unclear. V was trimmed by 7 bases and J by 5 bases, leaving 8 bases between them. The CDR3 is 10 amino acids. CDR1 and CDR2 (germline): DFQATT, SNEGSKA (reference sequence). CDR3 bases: TGCAGTGGGGGAAGGGAGACCCAGTACTTC. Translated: CSGGRETQYF.

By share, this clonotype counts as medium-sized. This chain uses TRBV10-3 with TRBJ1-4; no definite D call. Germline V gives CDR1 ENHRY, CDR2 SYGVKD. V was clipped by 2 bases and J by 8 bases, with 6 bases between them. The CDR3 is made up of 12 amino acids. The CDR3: CAISEGGEKLFF. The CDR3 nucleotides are TGTGCCATCAGTGAGGGTGGGGAAAAACTGTTTTTT.

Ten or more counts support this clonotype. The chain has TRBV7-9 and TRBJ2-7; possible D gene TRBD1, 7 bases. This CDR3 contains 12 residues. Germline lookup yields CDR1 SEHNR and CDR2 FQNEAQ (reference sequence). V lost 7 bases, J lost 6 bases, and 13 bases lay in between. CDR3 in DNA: TGTGCCAGCAAGGAGGGGGCAGGCGAGCAGTACTTC. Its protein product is CASKEGAGEQYF.

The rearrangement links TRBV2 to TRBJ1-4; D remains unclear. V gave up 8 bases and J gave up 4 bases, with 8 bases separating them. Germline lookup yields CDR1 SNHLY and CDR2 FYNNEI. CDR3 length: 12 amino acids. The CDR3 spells CASSSGNEKLFF. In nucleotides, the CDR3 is TGTGCCAGCTCTTCCGGTAATGAAAAACTGTTTTTT. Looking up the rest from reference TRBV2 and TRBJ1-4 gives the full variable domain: EPEVTQTPSHQVTQMGQEVILRCVPISNHLYFYWYRQILGQKVEFLVSFYNNEISEKSEIFDDQFSVERPDGSNFTLKIRSTKLEDSAMYFCASSSGNEKLFFGSGTQLSVL.

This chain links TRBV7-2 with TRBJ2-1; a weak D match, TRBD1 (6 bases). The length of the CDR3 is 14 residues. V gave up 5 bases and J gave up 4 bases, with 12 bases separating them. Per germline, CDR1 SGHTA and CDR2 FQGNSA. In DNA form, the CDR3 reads TGTGCCAGCAGCAAAAGACAGGATTACAATGAGCAGTTCTTC. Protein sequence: CASSKRQDYNEQFF.

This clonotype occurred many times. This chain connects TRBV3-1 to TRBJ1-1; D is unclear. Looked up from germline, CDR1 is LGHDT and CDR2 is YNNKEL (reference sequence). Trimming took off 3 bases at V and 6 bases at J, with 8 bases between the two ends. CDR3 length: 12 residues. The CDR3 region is CASSQAEAEAFF. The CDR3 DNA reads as TGTGCCAGCAGCCAGGCCGAAGCTGAAGCTTTCTTT.

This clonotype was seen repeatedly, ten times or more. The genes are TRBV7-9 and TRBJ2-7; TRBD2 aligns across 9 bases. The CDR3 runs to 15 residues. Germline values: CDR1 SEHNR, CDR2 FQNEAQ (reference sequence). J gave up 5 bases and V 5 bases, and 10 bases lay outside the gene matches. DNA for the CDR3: TGTGCCAGCAGCGCCCCAGCGGGAGGTCTCCACGAGCAGTACTTC. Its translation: CASSAPAGGLHEQYF.

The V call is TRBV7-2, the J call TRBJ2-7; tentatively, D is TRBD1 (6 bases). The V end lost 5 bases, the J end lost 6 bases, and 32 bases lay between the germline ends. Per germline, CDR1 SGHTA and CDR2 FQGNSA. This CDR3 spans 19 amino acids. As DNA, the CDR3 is TGTGCCAGCAGCGAGAGCCGGGACATCAGACTACAATTACTCTCCGAGCAGTACTTC. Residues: CASSESRDIRLQLLSEQYF.